Below, 31 T cell receptor beta chains from the same sample are listed, as sequenced in a study of blood T cell repertoires in COVID-19. The table came from immunoSEQ multiplex PCR; TCRdb's copy has only in-frame clones and leaves some out. Here the sample spans some 180,000 clones, approximately 84% being singletons. The sequenced material came from peripheral blood. These receptors were collected from an elderly woman with COVID-19, enrolled during active disease.

The chain combines TRBV19 with TRBJ2-2; TRBD2 agrees at 7 bases. Trimming took 3 bases from V and 4 from J; bases not matched to a gene: 8. Per the germline V gene, CDR1 is LNHDA and CDR2 is SQIVND (reference sequence). This CDR3 is built from 16 residues. The DNA of the CDR3 is TGTGCCAGTAGTATTTTGGCGGGGGTAGGCACCGGGGAGCTGTTTTTT. Protein sequence: CASSILAGVGTGELFF.

This rearrangement joins TRBV5-1 to TRBJ1-2; weak D call: TRBD1 (5 bases). CDR1 and CDR2 from the germline V gene are SGHRS and YFSETQ. V dropped 0 bases and J dropped 4 bases, with 13 bases sitting between them. The CDR3 extends over 15 amino acids. CDR3 loop: CASSLADSRLYGYTF. For the CDR3, the DNA is TGCGCCAGCAGCTTGGCCGACAGTAGACTCTATGGCTACACCTTC.

J is TRBJ1-5 and V is TRBV24-1, with a tentative D call TRBD1 (5 bases). The CDR3 covers 15 residues. Trimming took off 5 bases at V and 2 bases at J, with 12 bases between the two ends. Germline V gives CDR1 KGHDR, CDR2 SFDVKD. The CDR3 sequence is CATSAGGRGNQPQHF. In DNA, the CDR3 is TGTGCCACCAGTGCTGGGGGGAGGGGCAATCAGCCCCAGCATTTT.

The chain recombines TRBV6-1 with TRBJ2-3; no reliable D call. V was pared by 7 bases and J by 5 bases, with 13 bases between. The length of the CDR3 is 13 residues. Germline V lookup: CDR1 MNHNS, CDR2 SASEGT. The CDR3, as DNA: TGTGCCAGCACCCCTCCAGGAAGAGATACGCAGTATTTT. Translation: CASTPPGRDTQYF.

The J gene is TRBJ2-2, the V gene TRBV7-9, with 7 bases matching TRBD2. J was trimmed by 0 bases and V by 5 bases; bases with no gene match: 9. Germline V CDR1 and CDR2: SEHNR, FQNEAQ (reference sequence). This CDR3 contains 17 residues. CDR3 loop: CASSPRGGSPNTGELFF. The CDR3 DNA is TGTGCCAGCAGCCCCCGGGGAGGGTCACCGAACACCGGGGAGCTGTTTTTT. The whole variable domain, filled in from reference TRBV7-9 and TRBJ2-2, reads DTGVSQNPRHKITKRGQNVTFRCDPISEHNRLYWYRQTLGQGPEFLTYFQNEAQLEKSRLLSDRFSAERPKGSFSTLEIQRTEQGDSAMYLCASSPRGGSPNTGELFFGEGSRLTVL.

CDR3 sequence reads: CASSVLAGSEGYTF. The CDR3 nucleotides read TGTGCCAGCAGCGTCCTGGCAGGTTCTGAGGGCTACACCTTC. V usage is TRBV7-9 and J usage is TRBJ1-2; D is undetermined. V was cut by 5 bases and J by 8 bases, with 18 bases left in between. The CDR3 is 14 amino acids. Germline CDR1 SEHNR, CDR2 FQNEAQ (reference sequence). Using reference TRBV7-9 and TRBJ1-2 for the parts outside the CDR3, the full variable domain is DTGVSQNPRHKITKRGQNVTFRCDPISEHNRLYWYRQTLGQGPEFLTYFQNEAQLEKSRLLSDRFSAERPKGSFSTLEIQRTEQGDSAMYLCASSVLAGSEGYTFGSGTRLTVV.

The chain employs TRBV21-1 and TRBJ1-1. TRBV21-1 is an annotated pseudogene. The CDR3 contains 13 residues. The DNA of the CDR3 is TGTGCCAGCAGCAAAAAGGAGTATGCGGGGGCTTTCTTT. Protein sequence: CASSKKEYAGAFF.

This sequence joins TRBV5-1 and TRBJ1-2; TRBD1 might be the D (5 bases). V dropped 4 bases and J dropped 8 bases, with 15 bases sitting between them. Germline V gene data show CDR1 as SGHRS and CDR2 as YFSETQ. The CDR3 covers 13 residues. CDR3: CASSQEGAEGYTF. CDR3 coding DNA: TGCGCCAGCAGCCAGGAAGGGGCTGAAGGCTACACCTTC.

The rearrangement joins TRBV18 to TRBJ2-3, with 9 nucleotides matching TRBD2. The CDR3 totals 18 residues. Trimming cost V 0 bases and J 3 bases; bases outside gene matches: 10. From germline, CDR1 is KGHSH and CDR2 LQKENI. The CDR3 spells CASSPPYGREGQTDTQYF. The CDR3 DNA reads as TGTGCCAGCTCACCACCTTATGGGCGGGAGGGCCAAACAGATACGCAGTATTTT.

This chain joins TRBV12-5 and TRBJ2-1; TRBD2 is a possible D gene (6 bases). With 1 base removed from V and 0 bases from J, the gap between germline ends came to 10 bases. Germline V CDR1 and CDR2: LGHNT, FRNRAP. This CDR3 is built from 16 residues. The CDR3 coding sequence is TGTGCTAGTGGTTTGGATAGCGGACCCTCCTACAATGAGCAGTTCTTC. This encodes CASGLDSGPSYNEQFF. The entire variable domain, with the rest obtained from reference TRBV12-5 and TRBJ2-1, is as follows: DARVTQTPRHKVTEMGQEVTMRCQPILGHNTVFWYRQTMMQGLELLAYFRNRAPLDDSGMPKDRFSAEMPDATLATLKIQPSEPRDSAVYFCASGLDSGPSYNEQFFGPGTRLTVL.

In its sample, this clone was seen once. The chain links TRBV5-1 to TRBJ2-7; D call uncertain. V lost 0 bases to trimming and J lost 0 bases, with 7 bases between them. This CDR3 has 14 residues. CDR1 and CDR2 from the germline V gene are SGHRS and YFSETQ. The CDR3 reads CASSLDGFSYEQYF. The CDR3 DNA reads as TGCGCCAGCAGCTTGGACGGTTTCTCCTACGAGCAGTACTTC.

The chain couples TRBV10-3 to TRBJ1-5; the D gene is possibly TRBD1 (5 bases). Trimming took 6 bases from V and 3 from J, leaving 12 bases between them. Germline lookup yields CDR1 ENHRY and CDR2 SYGVKD. There are 14 residues in the CDR3. This chain's CDR3 is CAIRSGGYNQPQHF. The CDR3 nucleotides read TGTGCCATCAGATCGGGGGGTTACAATCAGCCCCAGCATTTT.

V and J are TRBV7-8 and TRBJ1-4; no clear D. Germline CDR1 reads SGHVS; CDR2 reads FQNEAQ. Between the trimmed V and J ends, which lost 4 bases and 7 bases, there was a span of 13 bases. The CDR3 contains 14 residues. In nucleotides, the CDR3 is TGTGCCAGCAGCTCGAGGGAGGAAACTGAAAAACTGTTTTTT. Translation gives CASSSREETEKLFF.

This chain uses TRBV27 with TRBJ2-7; TRBD1 matches at 9 bases. The CDR3 contains 16 residues. V dropped 3 bases and J dropped 2; count of bases not matched to a gene: 8. Germline values: CDR1 MNHEY, CDR2 SMNVEV (reference sequence). The CDR3 DNA is TGTGCCAGCAGTTTCAGAGGACAGGGGTCAACCTACGAGCAGTACTTC. It specifies CASSFRGQGSTYEQYF.

V usage is TRBV6-5 and J usage is TRBJ1-2; D not certain. Germline values: CDR1 MNHEY, CDR2 SVGAGI. V was pared by 5 bases and J by 5 bases, with 18 bases between. There are 15 residues in the CDR3. CDR3 amino acids: CASSPPNYSPYGYTF. DNA of the CDR3: TGTGCCAGCAGTCCCCCTAATTACAGCCCGTATGGCTACACCTTC.

The chain recombines TRBV19 with TRBJ1-1; no clear D gene. The CDR3 has 14 amino acids. V was cut by 3 bases and J by 0 bases, with 8 bases left in between. The germline gives CDR1 LNHDA, CDR2 SQIVND (reference sequence). CDR3 nucleotide sequence: TGTGCCAGTAGTATTACAAACCTGAACACTGAAGCTTTCTTT. It encodes CASSITNLNTEAFF.

V gene TRBV5-1 combines with J gene TRBJ1-6; TRBD1 is a possible D gene (5 bases). This CDR3 is 16 amino acids long. The V end lost 5 bases, the J end lost 0 bases, and 12 bases lay between the germline ends. Looked up from germline, CDR1 is SGHRS and CDR2 is YFSETQ. CDR3 sequence (DNA): TGCGCCAGCAGGCAGGGTGGCAACTCCTATAATTCACCCCTCCACTTT. Protein product: CASRQGGNSYNSPLHF.

The CDR3 DNA follows: TGTGCCAGCAGCTTGGCTCTAGCGGGAGGAAATGAGCAGTTCTTC. This translates into CASSLALAGGNEQFF. J is TRBJ2-1 and V is TRBV11-2; 11 bases line up with TRBD2. The CDR3 loop spans 15 amino acids. V lost 3 bases, J lost 7 bases, and 5 bases stayed unmatched. Germline values: CDR1 SGHAT, CDR2 FQNNGV.

This chain links TRBV19 with TRBJ1-2, with no clear D. V lost 1 base, J lost 6 bases, and 15 bases lay in between. CDR1 is LNHDA and CDR2 is SQIVND in the germline V gene (reference sequence). This CDR3 comprises 15 residues. CDR3 loop: CASSIASGSEDGYTF. Here the CDR3 DNA reads TGTGCCAGTAGTATAGCCTCTGGTTCGGAGGATGGCTACACCTTC.

The V gene is TRBV19, the J gene TRBJ1-3; TRBD1 matches at 7 bases. CDR3 size: 16 residues. Per the germline V gene, CDR1 is LNHDA and CDR2 is SQIVND (reference sequence). V lost 4 bases and J lost 4; bases outside the gene matches: 10. CDR3 coding DNA: TGTGCCAGTAGTACCAACCGGGACAGTAACGGAAACACCATATATTTT. Protein: CASSTNRDSNGNTIYF.

The table lists this clone with a count of one. The rearrangement uses TRBV2 and TRBJ2-5, with TRBD1 identical over 10 bases. The trim removed 5 bases at V and 4 bases at J, leaving 7 bases unmatched. The CDR3 is 15 amino acids. Germline CDR1 and CDR2: SNHLY and FYNNEI. The DNA for the CDR3 is TGTGCCAGCAGTTCCCACGGGACAGGGGTAGAGACCCAGTACTTC. Translation: CASSSHGTGVETQYF.

The V call is TRBV5-1, the J call TRBJ2-3; TRBD1 might be the D (6 bases). Germline values: CDR1 SGHRS, CDR2 YFSETQ. The CDR3 loop spans 14 amino acids. V was shortened by 0 bases and J by 6 bases, with 11 bases between the two germline ends. In DNA form, the CDR3 reads TGCGCCAGCAGCTTGGACTCAGGGGCGGATACGCAGTATTTT. Protein sequence: CASSLDSGADTQYF.

V usage is TRBV27 and J usage is TRBJ2-3; 7 nucleotides agree with TRBD2. Germline loops: CDR1 MNHEY, CDR2 SMNVEV (reference sequence). CDR3 size: 15 residues. Losses at the gene ends were 3 bases for V and 4 bases for J; bases not matched to a gene: 7. The CDR3 DNA reads TGTGCCAGCAGTTTCTACGGGGAGGGCGCAGATACGCAGTATTTT. The encoded protein is CASSFYGEGADTQYF.

This clone was found once. This chain uses TRBV28 with TRBJ2-3; TRBD2 agrees at 11 bases. The CDR3 runs 17 residues. V gave up 2 bases and J gave up 6 bases; unmatched junction bases: 10. Germline V gene sequence: CDR1 MDHEN, CDR2 SYDVKM. The CDR3 here is CASSLGPGLAVGDTQYF. The CDR3, as DNA: TGTGCCAGCAGTTTAGGGCCGGGACTAGCGGTGGGGGATACGCAGTATTTT.

This chain links TRBV7-3 with TRBJ2-3; 9 nucleotides line up with TRBD2. CDR3 length: 15 residues. With 5 bases clipped from V and 3 bases from J, the junction kept 6 bases outside the gene matches. Germline V CDR1 and CDR2: SGHTA, FQGTGA. CDR3 nucleotides: TGTGCCAGCAGCCTGGGACTAGCCGAGACAGATACGCAGTATTTT. Translated, it gives CASSLGLAETDTQYF.

This chain links TRBV19 with TRBJ2-1, with 13 bases aligning to TRBD2. The V gene end was trimmed by 3 bases and the J gene end by 4 bases; junction bases not matched to a gene: 15. Germline V gene lookup returns CDR1 LNHDA and CDR2 SQIVND (reference sequence). CDR3 length: 20 amino acids. The CDR3 nucleotides read TGTGCCAGTAGTATGTGGGCTGTTCCCGGGACTAGCGGGACTTACAATGAGCAGTTCTTC. Protein: CASSMWAVPGTSGTYNEQFF.

The chain employs TRBV7-6 and TRBJ1-1; the match to TRBD1 covers 9 bases. This CDR3 has 14 residues. Germline V gene sequence: CDR1 SGHVS, CDR2 FNYEAQ. J lost 8 bases, V lost 5 bases, and 9 bases had no gene match. As DNA, the CDR3 is TGTGCCAGCAGCCGGGACAGGGTGCGAGAAGAAGCTTTCTTT. Amino acids: CASSRDRVREEAFF.

This clone came up a few times. The gene calls are TRBV5-1 and TRBJ1-2; TRBD1 matches at 10 bases. The CDR3 runs 14 residues. After removal of 2 bases from V and 8 bases from J, the junction contained 6 bases not matched to a gene. Looked up from germline, CDR1 is SGHRS and CDR2 is YFSETQ. The CDR3 DNA reads TGCGCCAGCAGCTTTGACAGGGGGCTACGCGGCTACACCTTC. As protein: CASSFDRGLRGYTF. Full variable domain (missing parts from reference TRBV5-1 and TRBJ1-2): KAGVTQTPRYLIKTRGQQVTLSCSPISGHRSVSWYQQTPGQGLQFLFEYFSETQRNKGNFPGRFSGRQFSNSRSEMNVSTLELGDSALYLCASSFDRGLRGYTFGSGTRLTVV.

The chain joins TRBV5-1 to TRBJ1-4, with 9 nucleotides matching TRBD1. This CDR3 is 17 amino acids long. Germline CDR1 reads SGHRS; CDR2 reads YFSETQ. V lost 4 bases to trimming and J lost 0 bases; unmatched junction nucleotides: 7. The CDR3 is CASSRTGDRATNEKLFF. CDR3 nucleotides: TGCGCCAGCAGCCGTACAGGGGACAGGGCAACTAATGAAAAACTGTTTTTT.

The V gene is TRBV30, the J gene TRBJ1-6; no definite D call. Germline CDR1 and CDR2: GTSNPN and SVGIG (reference sequence). The germline V and J ends were trimmed by 2 bases and 0 bases, with 14 bases remaining between them. The CDR3 spans 17 residues. The CDR3 coding sequence is TGTGCCTGGAGTCTCGGAGGGAGAAGCTCCTATAATTCACCCCTCCACTTT. Translating gives CAWSLGGRSSYNSPLHF.

This clone was recorded only once. This chain connects TRBV19 to TRBJ2-1; 8 bases agree with TRBD2. With 4 bases clipped from V and 4 bases from J, the junction kept 12 bases outside the gene matches. The CDR3 sequence is 17 residues long. CDR1 is LNHDA, CDR2 SQIVND, per germline (reference sequence). Written as DNA, the CDR3 is TGTGCCAGTAGTACCCGAATGGCGGGGGGAGGTTACAATGAGCAGTTCTTC. This encodes CASSTRMAGGGYNEQFF. Full variable domain (outside the CDR3, taken from reference TRBV19 and TRBJ2-1): DGGITQSPKYLFRKEGQNVTLSCEQNLNHDAMYWYRQDPGQGLRLIYYSQIVNDFQKGDIAEGYSVSREKKESFPLTVTSAQKNPTAFYLCASSTRMAGGGYNEQFFGPGTRLTVL.